These 29 T cell receptor beta chains were sequenced from one sample in a study of CD8 T cells in Susac syndrome. After extraction with the RNeasy kit, about 0.45 to 1 ug of the RNA was reverse transcribed using random hexamers. TCRdb redid the calling of the immunoSEQ multiplex PCR reads with MiXCR, one entry per CDR3 protein. The sample includes 400,000 to 550,000 distinct CDR3 sequences, around 85% seen only once; the top ten take about 0.1%. Sequencing was done on a sample of CD8+ T cells from PBMCs. These receptors originate from a human donor with multiple sclerosis.

The rearrangement links TRBV5-1 to TRBJ1-1; maybe TRBD1 (6 bases). Germline CDR1 SGHRS, CDR2 YFSETQ. This CDR3 comprises 17 residues. V was cut by 6 bases and J by 1 base, with 22 bases left in between. The CDR3: CASKDSLTGASNTEAFF. Written as DNA, the CDR3 is TGCGCCAGCAAGGACAGTCTAACCGGGGCCTCGAACACTGAAGCTTTCTTT.

This clonotype was recorded once. The V gene is TRBV5-1, the J gene TRBJ1-1, with 9 bases that match TRBD1. CDR3 length equals 18 residues. The V gene's germline CDR1 is SGHRS and CDR2 YFSETQ. After removal of 4 bases from V and 5 bases from J, the junction contained 18 bases not matched to a gene. CDR3 coding DNA: TGCGCCAGCAGCGCCCCGGGACAGGGAAGGGTAACTGTTACTGAAGCTTTCTTT. It translates to CASSAPGQGRVTVTEAFF. Together with reference TRBV5-1 and TRBJ1-1, the CDR3 gives the full variable domain: KAGVTQTPRYLIKTRGQQVTLSCSPISGHRSVSWYQQTPGQGLQFLFEYFSETQRNKGNFPGRFSGRQFSNSRSEMNVSTLELGDSALYLCASSAPGQGRVTVTEAFFGQGTRLTVV.

The chain joins TRBV20-1 to TRBJ2-1; D is undetermined. The germline V and J ends were trimmed by 1 base and 0 bases, with 13 bases remaining between them. Germline CDR1 reads DFQATT; CDR2 reads SNEGSKA (reference sequence). The CDR3 runs to 16 residues. This CDR3 reads CSARGFTQSSYNEQFF. The CDR3 DNA is TGCAGTGCTAGAGGGTTTACTCAGAGCTCCTACAATGAGCAGTTCTTC.

The chain recombines TRBV9 with TRBJ1-4; the D is unclear. Germline V gives CDR1 SGDLS, CDR2 YYNGEE. V lost 3 bases, J lost 5 bases, and 5 bases lay in between. The length of the CDR3 is 12 residues. The CDR3 nucleotides are TGTGCCAGCAGCGGGCGAAATGAAAAACTGTTTTTT. Amino acid sequence: CASSGRNEKLFF.

The CDR3 loop reads CASSQRPSTDTQYF. The CDR3 DNA sequence: TGTGCCAGCAGTCAGCGGCCTAGCACAGATACGCAGTATTTT. The chain links TRBV12-3 or TRBV12-4 to TRBJ2-3; possible D gene TRBD2, 5 bases. The CDR3 is 14 amino acids. Trimming shortened V by 5 bases and J by 0 bases, and 9 bases separated the two germline ends.

CDR3 nucleotides: TGCAGTGCTAGAGATCGGGACACCCTCTACGAGCAGTACTTC. Protein sequence: CSARDRDTLYEQYF. The chain combines TRBV20-1 with TRBJ2-7; possibly TRBD1 for D (6 bases). The germline V gene has CDR1 DFQATT and CDR2 SNEGSKA (reference sequence). This CDR3 has 14 residues. Between the trimmed V and J ends, which lost 0 bases and 3 bases, there was a span of 12 bases.

This clonotype has more than one count but fewer than ten. The rearrangement uses TRBV6-5 and TRBJ2-5, with 7 bases lining up with TRBD1. J gave up 1 base and V 5 bases, and 7 bases lay outside the gene matches. CDR3 length equals 15 residues. Per the germline V gene, CDR1 is MNHEY and CDR2 is SVGAGI. The CDR3 DNA sequence: TGTGCCAGCAGTCACGAAGGGGGCACCCAAGAGACCCAGTACTTC. Amino acids: CASSHEGGTQETQYF.

This chain uses TRBV19 with TRBJ2-3; 13 bases agree with TRBD2. This CDR3 comprises 19 residues. Losses at the gene ends were 5 bases for V and 0 bases for J; bases not matched to a gene: 11. Germline V gene sequence: CDR1 LNHDA, CDR2 SQIVND (reference sequence). CDR3 DNA: TGTGCCAGTAGTCCATACCCCGGGACTAGCGGGATGAGCACAGATACGCAGTATTTT. This translates into CASSPYPGTSGMSTDTQYF. Full variable domain (outside the CDR3, taken from reference TRBV19 and TRBJ2-3): DGGITQSPKYLFRKEGQNVTLSCEQNLNHDAMYWYRQDPGQGLRLIYYSQIVNDFQKGDIAEGYSVSREKKESFPLTVTSAQKNPTAFYLCASSPYPGTSGMSTDTQYFGPGTRLTVL.

This clonotype was seen a handful of times. The CDR3 DNA follows: TGTGCCAGCAGTGAAATAGACAGGAGCTTCACACAAGAGACCCAGTACTTC. It yields the protein CASSEIDRSFTQETQYF. The chain uses TRBV7-4 and TRBJ2-5, with a weak D call TRBD1 (6 bases). Trimming removed 6 bases at V and 2 bases at J, with 22 bases between. The CDR3 has 17 amino acids. The germline V gene encodes CDR1 SGHVT and CDR2 SQSDAQ.

As for this clonotype: One end of the junction is discordant with germline, which a read error may explain. The rearrangement uses TRBV4-1 and TRBJ2-7, with D perhaps matching TRBD1 (6 bases). Germline CDR1 MGHRA, CDR2 YSYEKL. This CDR3 is built from 15 residues. CDR3 region: CASSEDRSHWREQYF. In DNA form, the CDR3 reads TGCGCCAGCAGCGAAGACAGGAGCCATTGGAGGGAGCAGTACTTC.

The chain links TRBV2 to TRBJ2-7; no reliable D call. V lost 7 bases to trimming and J lost 0 bases, with 10 bases between them. CDR3 length equals 13 residues. Germline-derived CDR1 and CDR2 are SNHLY and FYNNEI. CDR3 in amino acids: CASTSVGSYEQYF. The CDR3 DNA is TGTGCCAGCACCTCCGTGGGCTCCTACGAGCAGTACTTC.

The CDR3 nucleotides read TGTGCCAGTAGTACGGTATTTGCGACCTACTCCTACGAGCAGTACTTC. Protein product: CASSTVFATYSYEQYF. V is TRBV19 and J is TRBJ2-7; no firm D call. CDR1 is LNHDA, CDR2 SQIVND, per germline (reference sequence). V was cut by 4 bases and J by 0 bases, with 16 bases left in between. CDR3 size: 16 residues.

The V gene is TRBV12-3 or TRBV12-4, the J gene TRBJ1-2, with D perhaps matching TRBD1 (5 bases). CDR3 length: 18 residues. Trimming took 4 bases from V and 3 from J, leaving 24 bases between them. The DNA for the CDR3 is TGTGCCAGCAGTTCCAACTGGGGCGGAGGGCCGACTGACTATGGCTACACCTTC. Its protein is CASSSNWGGGPTDYGYTF.

This sequence joins TRBV30 and TRBJ1-1, with D possibly matching TRBD1 (5 bases). V was clipped by 3 bases and J by 5 bases, with 13 bases between them. This CDR3 is built from 13 residues. CDR1 is GTSNPN, CDR2 SVGIG, per germline (reference sequence). The CDR3 sequence: CAWSSGEGTEAFF. CDR3 nucleotide sequence: TGTGCCTGGAGCTCGGGGGAGGGAACTGAAGCTTTCTTT.

The chain is built from TRBV14 and TRBJ1-1; possible D gene TRBD1, 6 bases. The V and J ends lost 5 bases and 4 bases respectively, with 14 bases between them. The length of the CDR3 is 14 residues. Germline V gene data show CDR1 as SGHDN and CDR2 as FVKESK. CDR3 in DNA: TGTGCCAGCAGCTGGGGGGCCGGGATCACTGAAGCTTTCTTT. Translated, it gives CASSWGAGITEAFF.

The chain recombines TRBV4-2 with TRBJ2-1, with TRBD2 matching 7 bases. Per germline, CDR1 LGHNA and CDR2 YNFKEQ. The CDR3 is made up of 17 amino acids. Trimming cost V 0 bases and J 0 bases; bases outside gene matches: 5. The CDR3 loop reads CASSQEAGGSSYNEQFF. CDR3 sequence (DNA): TGTGCCAGCAGCCAAGAGGCGGGCGGGAGCTCCTACAATGAGCAGTTCTTC.

Here the CDR3 DNA reads TGCAGCGTTGAGCTATCTTCTGCTAACACTGAAGCTTTCTTT. This translates into CSVELSSANTEAFF. The chain links TRBV29-1 to TRBJ1-1, with D hard to call. The CDR3 consists of 14 residues. Germline CDR1 is SQVTM and CDR2 is ANQGSEA. V shed 3 bases and J shed 2 bases, with 13 bases lying between them.

This clonotype has more than one count but fewer than ten. The J gene is TRBJ2-1, the V gene TRBV18; 8 nucleotides align to TRBD2. The CDR3 length is 16 residues. V was clipped by 2 bases and J by 4 bases; unmatched bases: 7. Germline V gene sequence: CDR1 KGHSH, CDR2 LQKENI. CDR3 bases: TGTGCCAGCTCACCAGGCGGGGGGCCCCAGTACAATGAGCAGTTCTTC. Translating it yields CASSPGGGPQYNEQFF.

The V gene is TRBV7-8, the J gene TRBJ2-3, with D possibly matching TRBD2 (6 bases). The V end was cut by 3 bases, the J end by 2 bases, with 12 bases between. The CDR3 has 15 amino acids. Germline CDR1 SGHVS, CDR2 FQNEAQ. CDR3 DNA: TGTGCCAGCAGCTTTACTAGCTTCATCACAGATACGCAGTATTTT. It codes for CASSFTSFITDTQYF.

The rearrangement joins TRBV30 to TRBJ2-7; tentative D call: TRBD2 (5 bases). Germline CDR1 is GTSNPN and CDR2 is SVGIG (reference sequence). Trimming stripped 5 bases from V and 3 bases from J, with 14 bases between. The CDR3 runs 13 residues. CDR3 DNA: TGTGCCTGGGGTACGGGATTCGACTACGAGCAGTACTTC. Translating it yields CAWGTGFDYEQYF.

The chain recombines TRBV20-1 with TRBJ2-3, with 9 bases that match TRBD2. Per germline, CDR1 DFQATT and CDR2 SNEGSKA (reference sequence). Trimming cost V 3 bases and J 3 bases; bases outside gene matches: 4. CDR3 length: 14 amino acids. The CDR3 nucleotides read TGCAGTGCTAGTCGGCGGGAGGGGACAGATACGCAGTATTTT. Encoded protein: CSASRREGTDTQYF.

A single count supports this clonotype. CDR3 amino acids: CAWGYSGELFF. In DNA form, the CDR3 reads TGTGCCTGGGGTTATTCCGGGGAGCTGTTTTTT. The V and J genes are TRBV30 and TRBJ2-2, with no clear D. The CDR3 loop spans 11 amino acids. V was shortened by 5 bases and J by 6 bases, with 7 bases between the two germline ends. Per germline, CDR1 GTSNPN and CDR2 SVGIG (reference sequence).

V gene TRBV7-6 combines with J gene TRBJ2-5, with 10 bases matching TRBD2. Per the germline V gene, CDR1 is SGHVS and CDR2 is FNYEAQ. After removal of 6 bases from V and 4 bases from J, the junction contained 8 bases not matched to a gene. This CDR3 contains 15 residues. The CDR3 DNA sequence: TGTGCCAGCAGGAGGCTAGCGGGAGTTGGAGAGACCCAGTACTTC. Its protein product is CASRRLAGVGETQYF.

This rearrangement joins TRBV5-4 to TRBJ2-7, with a possible D match to TRBD2 (5 bases). Germline V gene lookup returns CDR1 SGHNT and CDR2 YYREEE (reference sequence). There are 14 residues in the CDR3. Deletions cut 4 bases from V and 3 bases from J, with 14 bases between. CDR3 in amino acids: CASSPGEGDYEQYF. The CDR3 region has the DNA TGTGCCAGCAGCCCCGGAGAGGGAGACTACGAGCAGTACTTC. The full variable domain, its missing parts supplied by reference TRBV5-4 and TRBJ2-7, is ETGVTQSPTHLIKTRGQQVTLRCSSQSGHNTVSWYQQALGQGPQFIFQYYREEENGRGNFPPRFSGLQFPNYSSELNVNALELDDSALYLCASSPGEGDYEQYFGPGTRLTVT.

The V and J genes are TRBV27 and TRBJ2-7, with 9 bases aligning to TRBD2. J was trimmed by 0 bases and V by 4 bases; bases with no gene match: 4. CDR1 is MNHEY and CDR2 is SMNVEV in the germline V gene (reference sequence). The CDR3 length is 15 residues. This CDR3 is CASSWAGGGSYEQYF. The CDR3 DNA follows: TGTGCCAGCAGTTGGGCGGGAGGGGGCTCCTACGAGCAGTACTTC.

The J gene is TRBJ2-7, the V gene TRBV4-1; D remains ambiguous. Trimming removed 5 bases at V and 3 bases at J, with 11 bases between. Germline V gene lookup returns CDR1 MGHRA and CDR2 YSYEKL. This CDR3 has 13 amino acids. CDR3 DNA sequence: TGCGCCAGCAGCGGTATTTTGGACTACGAGCAGTACTTC. Its protein is CASSGILDYEQYF.

J is TRBJ2-7 and V is TRBV14; D remains ambiguous. V was cut by 4 bases and J by 7 bases, with 11 bases left in between. CDR1 and CDR2 (germline): SGHDN, FVKESK. This CDR3 is 12 amino acids long. CDR3 in DNA: TGTGCCAGCAGCCGACTGGGTTGGGAGCAGTACTTC. Amino acids: CASSRLGWEQYF. The full variable domain, rest sourced from reference TRBV14 and TRBJ2-7, is EAGVTQFPSHSVIEKGQTVTLRCDPISGHDNLYWYRRVMGKEIKFLLHFVKESKQDESGMPNNRFLAERTGGTYSTLKVQPAELEDSGVYFCASSRLGWEQYFGPGTRLTVT.

This clonotype was recorded only once. V usage is TRBV4-1 and J usage is TRBJ1-1; TRBD1 agrees at 8 bases. This CDR3 comprises 16 residues. Germline loops: CDR1 MGHRA, CDR2 YSYEKL. The junction had 6 bases not matched to a gene; V was cut back by 3 bases and J by 0 bases. CDR3 sequence (DNA): TGCGCCAGCAGCCAGATAGCGGGACAGGTGAACACTGAAGCTTTCTTT. This codes for CASSQIAGQVNTEAFF.

The chain employs TRBV9 and TRBJ2-7; the D gene is possibly TRBD2 (6 bases). The V end lost 4 bases, the J end lost 3 bases, and 14 bases lay between the germline ends. The CDR3 consists of 14 residues. From germline, CDR1 is SGDLS and CDR2 YYNGEE. The CDR3 sequence: CASSPTGRGYEQYF. The CDR3 DNA is TGTGCCAGCAGCCCCACCGGGAGAGGCTACGAGCAGTACTTC.